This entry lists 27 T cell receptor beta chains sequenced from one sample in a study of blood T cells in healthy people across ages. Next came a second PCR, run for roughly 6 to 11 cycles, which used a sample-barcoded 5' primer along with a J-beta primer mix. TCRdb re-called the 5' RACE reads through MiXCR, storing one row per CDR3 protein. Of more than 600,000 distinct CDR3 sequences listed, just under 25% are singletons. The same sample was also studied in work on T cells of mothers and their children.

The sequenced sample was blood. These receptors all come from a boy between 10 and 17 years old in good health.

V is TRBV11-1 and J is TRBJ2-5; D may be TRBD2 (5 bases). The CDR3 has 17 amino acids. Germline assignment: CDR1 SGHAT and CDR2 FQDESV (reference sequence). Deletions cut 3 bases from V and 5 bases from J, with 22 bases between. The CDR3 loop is CASSFKKPGLPQETQYF. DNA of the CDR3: TGTGCCAGCAGCTTCAAGAAACCGGGATTGCCTCAGGAGACCCAGTACTTC.

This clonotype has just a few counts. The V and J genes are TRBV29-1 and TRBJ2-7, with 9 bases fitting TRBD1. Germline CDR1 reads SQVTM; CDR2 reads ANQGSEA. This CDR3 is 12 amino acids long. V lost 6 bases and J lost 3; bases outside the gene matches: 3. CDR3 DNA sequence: TGCAGCGTCGCGGACAGGGGCTACGAGCAGTACTTC. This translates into CSVADRGYEQYF.

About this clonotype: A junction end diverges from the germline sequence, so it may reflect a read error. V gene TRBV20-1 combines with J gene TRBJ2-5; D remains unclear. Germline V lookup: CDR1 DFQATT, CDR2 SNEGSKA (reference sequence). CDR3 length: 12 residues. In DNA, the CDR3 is TGCAGTGCCTCTAGAAACCAAGAGACCCAGTGCTTC. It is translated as CSASRNQETQCF.

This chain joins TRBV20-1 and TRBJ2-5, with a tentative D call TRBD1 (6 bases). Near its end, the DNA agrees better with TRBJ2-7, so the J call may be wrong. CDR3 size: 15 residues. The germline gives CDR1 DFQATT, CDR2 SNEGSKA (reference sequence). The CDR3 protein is CSARDRLGQPYEQYF. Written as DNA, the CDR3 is TGCAGTGCTAGAGATCGTTTAGGACAGCCCTACGAGCAGTACTTC.

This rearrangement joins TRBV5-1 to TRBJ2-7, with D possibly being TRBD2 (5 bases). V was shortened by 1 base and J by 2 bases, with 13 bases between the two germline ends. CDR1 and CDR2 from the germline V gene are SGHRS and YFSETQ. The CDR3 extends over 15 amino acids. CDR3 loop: CASSLPSFETYEQYF. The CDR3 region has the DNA TGCGCCAGCAGCTTGCCTAGCTTTGAAACCTACGAGCAGTACTTC. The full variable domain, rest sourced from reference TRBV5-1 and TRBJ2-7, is KAGVTQTPRYLIKTRGQQVTLSCSPISGHRSVSWYQQTPGQGLQFLFEYFSETQRNKGNFPGRFSGRQFSNSRSEMNVSTLELGDSALYLCASSLPSFETYEQYFGPGTRLTVT.

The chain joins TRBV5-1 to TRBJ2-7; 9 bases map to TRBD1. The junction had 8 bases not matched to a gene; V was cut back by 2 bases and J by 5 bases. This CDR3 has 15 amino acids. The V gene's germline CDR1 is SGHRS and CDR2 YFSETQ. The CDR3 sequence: CASSFTGGSSHEQYF. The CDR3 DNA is TGCGCCAGCAGCTTCACAGGGGGCTCAAGCCACGAGCAGTACTTC.

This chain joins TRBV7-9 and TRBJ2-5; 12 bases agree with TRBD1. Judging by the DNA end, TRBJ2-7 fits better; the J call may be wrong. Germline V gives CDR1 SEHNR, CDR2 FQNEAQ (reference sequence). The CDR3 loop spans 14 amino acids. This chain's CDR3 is CASDQGQGASEQYF. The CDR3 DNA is TGTGCCTCCGATCAGGGACAGGGGGCATCCGAGCAGTACTTC.

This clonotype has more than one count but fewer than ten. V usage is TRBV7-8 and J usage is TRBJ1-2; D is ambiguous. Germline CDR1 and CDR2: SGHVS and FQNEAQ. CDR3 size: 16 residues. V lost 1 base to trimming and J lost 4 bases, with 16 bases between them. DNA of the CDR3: TGTGCCAGCAGCTTAGGAGTGAATCTAGGTGGCTATGGCTACACCTTC. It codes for CASSLGVNLGGYGYTF.

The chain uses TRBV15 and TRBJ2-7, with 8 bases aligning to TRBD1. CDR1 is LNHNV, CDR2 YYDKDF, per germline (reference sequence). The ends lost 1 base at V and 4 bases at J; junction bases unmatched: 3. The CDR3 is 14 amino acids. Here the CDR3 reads CATSRGRQGYEQYF. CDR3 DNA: TGTGCCACCAGCAGAGGAAGACAGGGGTACGAGCAGTACTTC.

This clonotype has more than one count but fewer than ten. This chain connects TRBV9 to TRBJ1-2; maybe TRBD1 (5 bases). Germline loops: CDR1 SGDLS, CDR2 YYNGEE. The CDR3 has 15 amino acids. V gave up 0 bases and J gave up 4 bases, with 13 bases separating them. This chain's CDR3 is CASSVETVPSYGYTF. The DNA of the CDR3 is TGTGCCAGCAGCGTAGAGACAGTACCATCCTATGGCTACACCTTC.

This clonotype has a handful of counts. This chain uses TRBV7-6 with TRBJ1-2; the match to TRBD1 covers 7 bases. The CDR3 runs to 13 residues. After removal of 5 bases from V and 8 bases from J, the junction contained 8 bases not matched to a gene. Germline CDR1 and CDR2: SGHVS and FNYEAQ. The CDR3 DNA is TGTGCCAGCAGCCCCATTACAGGGGACGGCTACACCTTC. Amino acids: CASSPITGDGYTF.

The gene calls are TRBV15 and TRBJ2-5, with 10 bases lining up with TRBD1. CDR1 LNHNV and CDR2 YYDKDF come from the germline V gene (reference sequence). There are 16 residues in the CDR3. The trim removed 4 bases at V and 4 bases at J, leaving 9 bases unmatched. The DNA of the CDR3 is TGTGCCACCAGCAACCAAGATGGGACAGGGGTAGAGACCCAGTACTTC. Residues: CATSNQDGTGVETQYF. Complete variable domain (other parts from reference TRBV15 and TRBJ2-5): DAMVIQNPRYQVTQFGKPVTLSCSQTLNHNVMYWYQQKSSQAPKLLFHYYDKDFNNEADTPDNFQSRRPNTSFCFLDIRSPGLGDTAMYLCATSNQDGTGVETQYFGPGTRLLVL.

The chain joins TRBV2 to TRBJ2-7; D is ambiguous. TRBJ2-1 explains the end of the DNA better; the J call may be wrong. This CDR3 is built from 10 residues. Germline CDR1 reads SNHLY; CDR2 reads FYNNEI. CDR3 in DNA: TGTGCCACAGTGGTCGATGAGCAGTTCTTC. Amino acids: CATVVDEQFF.

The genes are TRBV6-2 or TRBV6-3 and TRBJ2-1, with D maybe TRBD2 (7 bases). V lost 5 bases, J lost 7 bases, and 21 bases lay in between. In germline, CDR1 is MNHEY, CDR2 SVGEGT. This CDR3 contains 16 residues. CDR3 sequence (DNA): TGTGCCAGCAGTCCCGATCGAGGGGGGGCCCAAAATGAGCAGTTCTTC. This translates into CASSPDRGGAQNEQFF.

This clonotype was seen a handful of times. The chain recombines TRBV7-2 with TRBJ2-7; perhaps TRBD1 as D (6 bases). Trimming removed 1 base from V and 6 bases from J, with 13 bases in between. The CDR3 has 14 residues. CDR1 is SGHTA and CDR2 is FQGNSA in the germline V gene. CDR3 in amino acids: CASSLETGGLEQYF. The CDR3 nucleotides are TGTGCCAGCAGCTTAGAGACAGGAGGTCTCGAGCAGTACTTC.

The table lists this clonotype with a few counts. For the CDR3, the DNA is TGTGCCAGCAGCCGCTCCGGGACGGCGAGCTCCTACGAGCAGTACTTC. Translated: CASSRSGTASSYEQYF. V is TRBV4-2 and J is TRBJ2-7; D possibly matches TRBD1 or TRBD2 (5 bases each). The CDR3 spans 16 residues. CDR1 and CDR2 from the germline V gene are LGHNA and YNFKEQ. V lost 4 bases to trimming and J lost 0 bases, with 16 bases between them.

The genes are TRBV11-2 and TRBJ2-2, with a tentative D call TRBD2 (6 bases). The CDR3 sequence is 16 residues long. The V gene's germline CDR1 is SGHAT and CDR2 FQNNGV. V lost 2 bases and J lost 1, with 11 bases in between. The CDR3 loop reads CASSLPGVGNTGELFF. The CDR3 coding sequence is TGTGCCAGCAGCTTACCGGGGGTCGGGAACACCGGGGAGCTGTTTTTT.

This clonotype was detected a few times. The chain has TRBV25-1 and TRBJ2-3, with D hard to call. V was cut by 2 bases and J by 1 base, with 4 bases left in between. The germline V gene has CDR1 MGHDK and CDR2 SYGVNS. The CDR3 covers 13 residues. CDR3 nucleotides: TGTGCCAGCAGTGAACGCGGCACAGATACGCAGTATTTT. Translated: CASSERGTDTQYF. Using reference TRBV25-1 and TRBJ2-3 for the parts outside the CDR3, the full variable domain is EADIYQTPRYLVIGTGKKITLECSQTMGHDKMYWYQQDPGMELHLIHYSYGVNSTEKGDLSSESTVSRIRTEHFPLTLESARPSHTSQYLCASSERGTDTQYFGPGTRLTVL.

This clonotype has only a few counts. CDR3 nucleotide sequence: TGTGCCAGCAGCCAAGAGGCGGTAGCCGCCTACGAGCAGTACTTC. Protein sequence: CASSQEAVAAYEQYF. The chain is built from TRBV4-2 and TRBJ2-7; D not resolved. The CDR3 extends over 15 amino acids. Germline CDR1 and CDR2: LGHNA and YNFKEQ. V was trimmed by 0 bases and J by 2 bases, leaving 11 bases between them.

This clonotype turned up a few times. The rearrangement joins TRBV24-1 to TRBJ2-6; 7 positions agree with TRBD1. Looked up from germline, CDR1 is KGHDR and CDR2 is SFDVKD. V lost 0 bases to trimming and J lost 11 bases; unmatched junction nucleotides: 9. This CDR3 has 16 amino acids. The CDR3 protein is CATSDLKSGGRYVLTF. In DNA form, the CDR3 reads TGTGCCACCAGTGATTTGAAGTCAGGGGGACGCTACGTCCTGACTTTC.

CDR3 protein: CASRLGASYEQYF. CDR3 DNA: TGTGCCAGCAGGCTCGGGGCCTCCTACGAGCAGTACTTC. The V and J genes are TRBV7-8 and TRBJ2-7; either TRBD1 or TRBD2 may fit D (5 bases each). The CDR3 spans 13 residues. Trimming shortened V by 6 bases and J by 0 bases, and 9 bases separated the two germline ends. Germline CDR1 and CDR2: SGHVS and FQNEAQ.

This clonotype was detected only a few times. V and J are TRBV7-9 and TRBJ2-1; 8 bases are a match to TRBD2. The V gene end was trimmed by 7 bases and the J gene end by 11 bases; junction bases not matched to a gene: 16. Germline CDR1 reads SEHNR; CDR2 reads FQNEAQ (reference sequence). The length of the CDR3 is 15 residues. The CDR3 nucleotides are TGTGCCAGCATCCCGAACCCGGGACTAGGGCACCAGCAGTTCTTC. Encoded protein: CASIPNPGLGHQQFF.

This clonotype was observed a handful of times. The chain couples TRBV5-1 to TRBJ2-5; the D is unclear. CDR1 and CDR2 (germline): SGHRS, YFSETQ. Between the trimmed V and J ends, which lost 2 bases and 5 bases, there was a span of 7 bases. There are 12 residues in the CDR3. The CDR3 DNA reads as TGCGCCAGCAGCTTCGGAGATGAGACCCAGTACTTC. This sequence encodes CASSFGDETQYF.

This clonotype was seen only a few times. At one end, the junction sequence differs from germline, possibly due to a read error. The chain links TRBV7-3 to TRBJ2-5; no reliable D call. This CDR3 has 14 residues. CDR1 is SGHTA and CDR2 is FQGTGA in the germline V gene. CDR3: CASSLDSNQETQCF. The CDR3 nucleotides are TGTGCCAGCAGCTTAGACTCGAACCAAGAGACCCAGTGCTTC.

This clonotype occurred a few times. CDR3 region: CASSVGLSLGTQYF. The CDR3 DNA reads TGTGCCAGCAGCGTAGGTCTTTCATTGGGGACCCAGTACTTC. The chain links TRBV9 to TRBJ2-5; D remains unclear. The V gene's germline CDR1 is SGDLS and CDR2 YYNGEE. This CDR3 is built from 14 residues. The V end was cut by 0 bases, the J end by 7 bases, with 13 bases between.

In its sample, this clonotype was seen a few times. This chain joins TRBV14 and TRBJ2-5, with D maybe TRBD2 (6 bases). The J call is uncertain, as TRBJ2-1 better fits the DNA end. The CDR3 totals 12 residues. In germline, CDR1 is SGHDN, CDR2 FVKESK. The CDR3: CASSQGLAEQFF. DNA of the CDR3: TGTGCCAGCAGCCAAGGGCTAGCGGAGCAGTTCTTC.

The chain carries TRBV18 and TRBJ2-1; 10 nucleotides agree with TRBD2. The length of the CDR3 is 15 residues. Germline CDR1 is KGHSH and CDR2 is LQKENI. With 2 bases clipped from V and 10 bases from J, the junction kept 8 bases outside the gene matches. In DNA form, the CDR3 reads TGTGCCAGCTCACCAGGAGCGGGGGGGCATGAGGAGCAGTTCTTC. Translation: CASSPGAGGHEEQFF.